This entry lists 25 T cell receptor beta chains sequenced from one sample in a study of blood T cell repertoires in COVID-19. The repertoire was sequenced with immunoSEQ multiplex PCR; TCRdb's copy has only in-frame clones and lacks some. Seen here are roughly 20,000 clones, approximately 91% observed once, and the top ten hold about 16%. Sequenced input: peripheral blood. The origin of the receptors is a human donor in a cohort sampled during active COVID-19.

The genes are TRBV19 and TRBJ1-5, with a possible D match to TRBD1 (6 bases). Germline lookup yields CDR1 LNHDA and CDR2 SQIVND (reference sequence). The germline V and J ends were trimmed by 5 bases and 4 bases, with 24 bases remaining between them. The CDR3 runs to 18 residues. For the CDR3, the DNA is TGTGCCAGTAGTCGAAGCAGGGGAAGGGTTGGAGCTAATCAGCCCCAGCATTTT. Its protein product is CASSRSRGRVGANQPQHF.

The rearrangement joins TRBV7-9 to TRBJ2-1; D ambiguous. The CDR3 has 11 amino acids. In germline, CDR1 is SEHNR, CDR2 FQNEAQ (reference sequence). V lost 10 bases and J 3 bases, leaving 7 bases between the germline ends. The CDR3 region is CATDFYNEQFF. The CDR3 DNA is TGTGCCACCGACTTCTACAATGAGCAGTTCTTC.

This chain uses TRBV7-3 with TRBJ2-1, with 8 bases matching TRBD2. Per the germline V gene, CDR1 is SGHTA and CDR2 is FQGTGA. Losses at the gene ends were 4 bases for V and 6 bases for J; bases not matched to a gene: 8. The CDR3 sequence is 15 residues long. CDR3 loop: CASSSGATSANEQFF. The CDR3 DNA reads TGTGCCAGCAGCTCCGGCGCGACTAGCGCCAATGAGCAGTTCTTC. Variable domain in full (rest from reference TRBV7-3 and TRBJ2-1): GAGVSQTPSNKVTEKGKYVELRCDPISGHTALYWYRQSLGQGPEFLIYFQGTGAADDSGLPNDRFFAVRPEGSVSTLKIQRTERGDSAVYLCASSSGATSANEQFFGPGTRLTVL.

The chain links TRBV19 to TRBJ1-5; maybe TRBD1 (6 bases). CDR3 size: 16 residues. The V and J ends lost 5 bases and 4 bases respectively, with 18 bases between them. CDR1 LNHDA and CDR2 SQIVND come from the germline V gene (reference sequence). CDR3: CASSVSSGTNNQPQHF. Here the CDR3 DNA reads TGTGCCAGTAGTGTCTCGTCCGGGACAAATAATCAGCCCCAGCATTTT.

V usage is TRBV5-1 and J usage is TRBJ2-7; 8 nucleotides align to TRBD1. Germline lookup yields CDR1 SGHRS and CDR2 YFSETQ. V was pared by 4 bases and J by 5 bases, with 8 bases of the junction left unmatched. This CDR3 has 14 residues. This CDR3 reads CASSQMTGANEQYF. The DNA of the CDR3 is TGCGCCAGCAGCCAAATGACAGGGGCGAACGAGCAGTACTTC.

The CDR3 bases are TGTGCCAGTAGTAAGGGACTAGCGGGCTCTGAGGGAGATACGCAGTATTTT. This gives the protein CASSKGLAGSEGDTQYF. This chain uses TRBV19 with TRBJ2-3; 12 bases are shared with TRBD2. V gave up 4 bases and J gave up 5 bases; unmatched junction bases: 10. This CDR3 is built from 17 residues. The germline gives CDR1 LNHDA, CDR2 SQIVND (reference sequence).

The chain carries TRBV18 and TRBJ2-7, with D maybe TRBD1 (5 bases). The CDR3 extends over 16 amino acids. The V and J ends lost 0 bases and 0 bases respectively, with 12 bases between them. The V gene's germline CDR1 is KGHSH and CDR2 LQKENI. This CDR3 is CASSPPSAGYSYEQYF. The CDR3 DNA follows: TGTGCCAGCTCACCACCTAGTGCAGGGTACTCCTACGAGCAGTACTTC.

J is TRBJ2-3 and V is TRBV27, with 9 nucleotides matching TRBD2. The CDR3 sequence is 13 residues long. V shed 6 bases and J 6 bases; nucleotides not matched to a gene: 4. Per germline, CDR1 MNHEY and CDR2 SMNVEV (reference sequence). CDR3 in amino acids: CASSPGLADTQYF. CDR3 DNA: TGTGCCAGCAGCCCCGGACTAGCGGATACGCAGTATTTT.

The J gene is TRBJ2-1, the V gene TRBV9; 10 bases are shared with TRBD2. The CDR3 spans 16 residues. Germline V gene data show CDR1 as SGDLS and CDR2 as YYNGEE. The V segment lost 0 bases and the J segment 5 bases; nucleotides outside the gene matches: 5. The CDR3 sequence: CASSVVTSGANNEQFF. The CDR3 DNA is TGTGCCAGCAGCGTAGTCACTAGCGGGGCAAACAATGAGCAGTTCTTC.

This clone was seen only a few times. The chain recombines TRBV5-1 with TRBJ2-1; the match to TRBD1 covers 9 bases. CDR1 SGHRS and CDR2 YFSETQ come from the germline V gene. V dropped 1 base and J dropped 6; count of bases not matched to a gene: 8. CDR3 length: 16 amino acids. CDR3 nucleotide sequence: TGCGCCAGCAGCTTGTTTCCGGGACAGGGAACCAATGAGCAGTTCTTC. It specifies CASSLFPGQGTNEQFF.

The chain carries TRBV6-6 and TRBJ1-1, with no clear D. This CDR3 spans 11 amino acids. The germline CDR1 and CDR2 sequences are MNHNY and SVGAGI (reference sequence). Trimming cost V 2 bases and J 7 bases, with 5 bases left between them. CDR3 protein: CASSYIYEAFF. DNA of the CDR3: TGTGCCAGCAGTTACATCTATGAAGCTTTCTTT.

This chain joins TRBV5-4 and TRBJ1-4; D gene unclear. Trimming took off 4 bases at V and 0 bases at J, with 10 bases between the two ends. From germline, CDR1 is SGHNT and CDR2 YYREEE (reference sequence). This CDR3 contains 15 residues. Here the CDR3 DNA reads TGTGCCAGCAGCACCCCAGGTGCAACTAATGAAAAACTGTTTTTT. Amino acid sequence: CASSTPGATNEKLFF. Variable domain in full (rest from reference TRBV5-4 and TRBJ1-4): ETGVTQSPTHLIKTRGQQVTLRCSSQSGHNTVSWYQQALGQGPQFIFQYYREEENGRGNFPPRFSGLQFPNYSSELNVNALELDDSALYLCASSTPGATNEKLFFGSGTQLSVL.

The chain is built from TRBV4-2 and TRBJ2-3, with 11 positions matching TRBD2. V trimming: 0 bases; J trimming: 7 bases; junction bases outside the gene matches: 9. Germline V CDR1 and CDR2: LGHNA, YNFKEQ. This CDR3 has 17 residues. CDR3 in amino acids: CASSQDQGLAEMYTQYF. In DNA, the CDR3 is TGTGCCAGCAGCCAAGATCAGGGACTAGCGGAGATGTATACGCAGTATTTT.

The chain employs TRBV7-2 and TRBJ2-5, with TRBD2 identical over 12 bases. This CDR3 contains 14 residues. CDR1 and CDR2 (germline): SGHTA, FQGNSA. With V trimmed by 4 bases and J by 4 bases, 1 base remained unmatched. In nucleotides, the CDR3 is TGTGCCAGCAGCTGGGGACTAGCGGGAGAGACCCAGTACTTC. Translated: CASSWGLAGETQYF. The whole variable domain, remainder taken from reference TRBV7-2 and TRBJ2-5, is GAGVSQSPSNKVTEKGKDVELRCDPISGHTALYWYRQSLGQGLEFLIYFQGNSAPDKSGLPSDRFSAERTGGSVSTLTIQRTQQEDSAVYLCASSWGLAGETQYFGPGTRLLVL.

V is TRBV30 and J is TRBJ2-7; the D gene is possibly TRBD2 (7 bases). Germline CDR1 and CDR2: GTSNPN and SVGIG (reference sequence). Trimming removed 5 bases at V and 1 base at J, with 12 bases between. This CDR3 is built from 13 residues. The CDR3 coding sequence is TGTGCCTGGGTTGGGGGGGCATCCTACGAGCAGTACTTC. Encoded protein: CAWVGGASYEQYF.

This chain links TRBV14 with TRBJ1-1; D remains unclear. The V gene lost 1 base and the J gene lost 8 bases, with 8 bases spanning the gap. The germline V gene encodes CDR1 SGHDN and CDR2 FVKESK. The CDR3 contains 12 residues. Here the CDR3 reads CASSQVGGEAFF. In DNA, the CDR3 is TGTGCCAGCAGCCAAGTAGGAGGGGAAGCTTTCTTT.

This clone is judged medium-sized (0.01 to 0.1%). The identical CDR3 is also encoded by other nucleotide sequences in the sample. The gene calls are TRBV19 and TRBJ2-2, with 7 bases that match TRBD1. J gave up 0 bases and V 4 bases, and 5 bases lay outside the gene matches. The germline V gene has CDR1 LNHDA and CDR2 SQIVND (reference sequence). This CDR3 has 16 amino acids. The CDR3 nucleotides are TGTGCCAGTAGTACCCTTGGGACAGCGAACACCGGGGAGCTGTTTTTT. Its protein is CASSTLGTANTGELFF. Using reference TRBV19 and TRBJ2-2 for the parts outside the CDR3, the full variable domain is DGGITQSPKYLFRKEGQNVTLSCEQNLNHDAMYWYRQDPGQGLRLIYYSQIVNDFQKGDIAEGYSVSREKKESFPLTVTSAQKNPTAFYLCASSTLGTANTGELFFGEGSRLTVL.

V usage is TRBV11-3 and J usage is TRBJ1-6; 8 nucleotides line up with TRBD1. V shed 5 bases, J shed 5 bases, and the junction held 5 bases outside the gene matches. The CDR3 contains 15 residues. Germline V lookup: CDR1 SGHNT, CDR2 YENEEA. DNA for the CDR3: TGTGCCAGCAGCCCGGGGACAGGCGATAATTCACCCCTCCACTTT. Protein product: CASSPGTGDNSPLHF. Full variable domain (missing parts from reference TRBV11-3 and TRBJ1-6): EAGVVQSPRYKIIEKKQPVAFWCNPISGHNTLYWYLQNLGQGPELLIRYENEEAVDDSQLPKDRFSAERLKGVDSTLKIQPAELGDSAVYLCASSPGTGDNSPLHFGNGTRLTVT.

As DNA, the CDR3 is TGCGCCAGCAGTGTAATAAATAAGGACAGGGGGCTAAAAGGCACAGATACGCAGTATTTT. This sequence encodes CASSVINKDRGLKGTDTQYF. V usage is TRBV10-1 and J usage is TRBJ2-3, with 11 bases that match TRBD1. The trim removed 4 bases at V and 1 base at J, leaving 16 bases unmatched. The germline V gene has CDR1 WNHNN and CDR2 SYGVQD (reference sequence). The CDR3 runs 20 residues.

CDR3 nucleotide sequence: TGTGCCAGTTCGCCCCCGACAGGGGGAAGCACTGAAGCTTTCTTT. Its translation is CASSPPTGGSTEAFF. The chain uses TRBV19 and TRBJ1-1; 9 bases match TRBD1. Trimming took 8 bases from V and 4 from J; bases not matched to a gene: 11. This CDR3 is 15 amino acids long. From germline, CDR1 is LNHDA and CDR2 SQIVND (reference sequence).

The CDR3 loop is CARSLGAASRGSSYNEQFF. CDR3 DNA sequence: TGTGCCAGAAGCTTAGGCGCGGCGAGTCGGGGGAGCTCCTACAATGAGCAGTTCTTC. The chain couples TRBV7-5 to TRBJ2-1; TRBD2, the D gene given by the table, was not confirmed from the DNA. TRBV7-5 is flagged as a pseudogene. The CDR3 contains 19 residues.

This clone is a singleton in its sample. This rearrangement joins TRBV10-3 to TRBJ1-4, with D possibly matching TRBD1 (5 bases). V was trimmed by 6 bases and J by 2 bases, leaving 13 bases between them. The CDR3 loop spans 15 amino acids. Germline values: CDR1 ENHRY, CDR2 SYGVKD. CDR3 residues: CAIRGTGTTNEKLFF. CDR3 nucleotide sequence: TGTGCCATCAGGGGCACCGGGACTACTAATGAAAAACTGTTTTTT.

The CDR3 reads CASSTGAGNEKLFF. The CDR3 DNA follows: TGTGCCAGTTCGACAGGGGCTGGTAATGAAAAACTGTTTTTT. The chain employs TRBV19 and TRBJ1-4, with TRBD1 matching over 8 bases. V was pared by 8 bases and J by 4 bases, with 6 bases of the junction left unmatched. Per germline, CDR1 LNHDA and CDR2 SQIVND (reference sequence). The CDR3 is made up of 14 amino acids.

The chain joins TRBV15 to TRBJ2-7; tentatively, D is TRBD1 (5 bases). Germline loops: CDR1 LNHNV, CDR2 YYDKDF (reference sequence). Trimming removed 6 bases from V and 6 bases from J, with 15 bases in between. This CDR3 comprises 13 residues. The CDR3 DNA sequence: TGTGCCACCAGAGGGGCGTATGATGGCGAGCAGTACTTC. Translated: CATRGAYDGEQYF.

The CDR3, as DNA: TGTGCCAGCAGTTCAATAGGTCCCGCGCGGGGGCGAGGGGATACGCAGTATTTT. It codes for CASSSIGPARGRGDTQYF. The chain employs TRBV13 and TRBJ2-3, with D maybe TRBD2 (7 bases). Germline loops: CDR1 PRHDT, CDR2 FYEKMQ (reference sequence). The CDR3 totals 18 residues. V lost 6 bases and J 6 bases, leaving 28 bases between the germline ends. Complete variable domain (other parts from reference TRBV13 and TRBJ2-3): AAGVIQSPRHLIKEKRETATLKCYPIPRHDTVYWYQQGPGQDPQFLISFYEKMQSDKGSIPDRFSAQQFSDYHSELNMSSLELGDSALYFCASSSIGPARGRGDTQYFGPGTRLTVL.